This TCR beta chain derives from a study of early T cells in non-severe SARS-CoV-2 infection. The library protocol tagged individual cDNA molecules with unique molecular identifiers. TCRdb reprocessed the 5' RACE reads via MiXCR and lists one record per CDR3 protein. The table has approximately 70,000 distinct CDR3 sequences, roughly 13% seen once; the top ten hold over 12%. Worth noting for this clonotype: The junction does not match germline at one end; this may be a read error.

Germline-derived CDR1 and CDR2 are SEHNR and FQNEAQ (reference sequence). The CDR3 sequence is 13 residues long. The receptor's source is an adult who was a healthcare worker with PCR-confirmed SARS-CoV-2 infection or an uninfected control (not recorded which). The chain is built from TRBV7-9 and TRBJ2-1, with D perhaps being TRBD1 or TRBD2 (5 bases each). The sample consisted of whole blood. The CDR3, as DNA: TGTGCCAGCAGCTTAGGGGGGTACACTGAGCAGTTCTTC. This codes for CASSLGGYTEQFF.